The clone carrying this TCR beta chain was observed a single time. What it binds is unknown. These data originate in a study of T cell responses to AZD1222 COVID-19 vaccine. Study observations and caveats: Mostly white British, mostly female donors; authors suggested clonal diversity may be underestimated. CD4 TCRs associated with vaccination spanned spike, dominating at 160-218 and 743-854. Repertoire sampling happened only post peak T cell response. A reported finding is that nearly half of spike-specific TCRs target unmutated variant regions.

The repertoire was sequenced with immunoSEQ multiplex PCR; TCRdb's copy has only in-frame clones and lacks some. The sample comprises some 54,000 clones, roughly 85% of which are singletons, and 3% to 4% rests with the top ten. CDR1 and CDR2 from the germline V gene are SGHRS and YFSETQ. The CDR3 loop spans 16 amino acids. The V end was cut by 2 bases, the J end by 8 bases, with 19 bases between. This chain links TRBV5-1 with TRBJ1-4, with D perhaps matching TRBD1 (5 bases). The sequenced sample was peripheral blood, obtained on day 0 of AZD1222 vaccination. This TCR was recovered from an adult in good health. The CDR3 sequence is CASSFGREASGEKLFF. DNA for the CDR3: TGCGCCAGCAGCTTCGGCAGGGAGGCTTCAGGGGAAAAACTGTTTTTT.